This passage covers 30 T cell receptor beta chains from one sample sequenced in a study of metastatic and nonmetastatic thyroid tumors. Each patient went into thyroid surgery without having received any treatment. TCRdb reassembled clones from the PCR reads with MiXCR. The data contain around 23,000 clones, 20% to 25% of them singletons. The sequenced sample was blood. The receptors originated from a male donor with papillary thyroid cancer or a benign thyroid nodule (not recorded which). Some clones in this sample may be carry-over from other donors' samples.

This clone was counted ten times or more. The chain carries TRBV20-1 and TRBJ2-3; 11 bases are shared with TRBD2. In germline, CDR1 is DFQATT, CDR2 SNEGSKA (reference sequence). Trimming at V came to 0 bases and at J to 4 bases, leaving 6 bases not matched to a gene. The CDR3 extends over 16 amino acids. This CDR3 reads CSARDLLAGDADTQYF. Here the CDR3 DNA reads TGCAGTGCTAGAGATCTACTAGCGGGAGACGCAGATACGCAGTATTTT.

This clone was counted at least ten times. V and J are TRBV28 and TRBJ2-5, with 7 bases matching TRBD1. The CDR3 is 14 residues long. V dropped 7 bases and J dropped 5; count of bases not matched to a gene: 10. Germline loops: CDR1 MDHEN, CDR2 SYDVKM. The CDR3 DNA reads as TGTGCCAGCACTTCGGGGACAGCTAAGGAGACCCAGTACTTC. Protein sequence: CASTSGTAKETQYF.

The chain couples TRBV20-1 to TRBJ1-6; D unresolved. Germline assignment: CDR1 DFQATT and CDR2 SNEGSKA (reference sequence). The CDR3 spans 15 residues. The ends were cut back, 0 bases at V and 13 bases at J, with 19 bases in the middle. CDR3 amino acids: CSARDGLSVYAPLHF. CDR3 in DNA: TGCAGTGCTAGAGATGGACTGTCCGTTTATGCGCCCCTCCACTTT.

This clone was detected ten times or more. A single base separates this from a much larger clone, so it may be a read error. This sequence joins TRBV18 and TRBJ1-2, with TRBD1 identical over 7 bases. V was pared by 3 bases and J by 6 bases, with 16 bases of the junction left unmatched. Germline V gives CDR1 KGHSH, CDR2 LQKENI. This CDR3 has 17 residues. The CDR3 reads CASSPETGIKVGHGYTF. CDR3 nucleotides: TGTGCCAGCTCACCGGAGACAGGGATTAAAGTTGGCCATGGCTACACCTTC.

This clone was counted many times. V gene TRBV28 combines with J gene TRBJ2-7; the D is unclear. CDR3 length: 12 residues. Trimming left V 8 bases short and J 0 bases short, with 8 bases between. CDR1 MDHEN and CDR2 SYDVKM come from the germline V gene. The CDR3 coding sequence is TGTGCCAGCGTGTCGTCCTCCTACGAGCAGTACTTC. This sequence encodes CASVSSSYEQYF.

As for this clone: It is unclear where the CDR3 begins or ends on the DNA, so no DNA is shown, and the CDR3 is as TCRdb lists it. This rearrangement joins TRBV7-2 to TRBJ1-5. The CDR3 is 13 residues long, counting both termini. Per germline, CDR1 SGHTA and CDR2 FQGNSA. The CDR3 loop reads CAISYSCNQPQHF.

This clone was counted ten times or more. The rearrangement uses TRBV5-4 and TRBJ1-3, with D maybe TRBD1 (6 bases). CDR3 length: 16 residues. The V gene lost 0 bases and the J gene lost 0 bases, with 10 bases spanning the gap. Per germline, CDR1 SGHNT and CDR2 YYREEE (reference sequence). CDR3 protein: CASSLDPGDSGNTIYF. CDR3 coding DNA: TGTGCCAGCAGCTTGGATCCAGGGGACTCTGGAAACACCATATATTTT.

This clone has at least ten counts. The chain has TRBV28 and TRBJ1-2, with D possibly TRBD1 on 5 matching bases. The germline CDR1 and CDR2 sequences are MDHEN and SYDVKM. The CDR3 contains 12 residues. Trimming removed 3 bases at V and 6 bases at J, with 8 bases between. The CDR3 here is CASSFRGDGYTF. As DNA, the CDR3 is TGTGCCAGCAGTTTTAGAGGGGATGGCTACACCTTC.

This clone was recorded many times. The chain is built from TRBV18 and TRBJ2-7; TRBD2 might be the D (6 bases). Germline V gives CDR1 KGHSH, CDR2 LQKENI. V was cut by 1 base and J by 0 bases, with 10 bases left in between. This CDR3 comprises 15 residues. CDR3 sequence: CASSPLAGSSYEQYF. The CDR3 DNA follows: TGTGCCAGCTCACCACTGGCGGGGAGCTCCTACGAGCAGTACTTC.

For this clone: Relative to the germline gene, one junction end is altered; a read error may explain this. The rearrangement uses TRBV6-1 and TRBJ1-1; D possibly corresponds to TRBD1 (5 bases). The CDR3 contains 13 residues. In germline, CDR1 is MNHNS, CDR2 SASEGT. The CDR3 here is CAIKGVVNTAAFF. The CDR3 nucleotides read TGTGCCATAAAAGGGGTTGTGAACACTGCAGCTTTCTTT.

A note on this clone: The CDR3 does not end in the conserved phenylalanine or tryptophan, so this is likely a read error. The chain's CDR3 is CASSSASRGEYATQYI. DNA of the CDR3: TGCGCCAGCAGCTCAGCCTCCCGGGGCGAGTATGCGACCCAGTACATC. The chain is built from TRBV5-1 and TRBJ2-5; either TRBD1 or TRBD2 may fit D (5 bases each). V lost 3 bases and J 7 bases, leaving 22 bases between the germline ends. Germline assignment: CDR1 SGHRS and CDR2 YFSETQ. The CDR3 is made up of 16 amino acids.

The chain combines TRBV5-1 with TRBJ2-5; 9 bases agree with TRBD2. This CDR3 is built from 16 residues. V gave up 1 base and J gave up 5 bases; unmatched junction bases: 9. Germline CDR1 is SGHRS and CDR2 is YFSETQ. The CDR3 DNA is TGCGCCAGCAGCTTGCCTAGCGGGACAATAGGGGAGACCCAGTACTTC. This codes for CASSLPSGTIGETQYF.

With regard to this clone: Compared with germline, one end of the junction differs, possibly owing to a read error. The chain carries TRBV20-1 and TRBJ2-3; 7 bases are shared with TRBD2. The CDR3 covers 14 residues. In germline, CDR1 is DFQATT, CDR2 SNEGSKA (reference sequence). The CDR3: CSAPQSGVTDTQYF. CDR3 DNA sequence: TGCAGTGCTCCCCAGAGCGGGGTGACAGATACTCAGTATTTT.

As regards this clone: A read error may account for a junction end that differs from germline. The gene calls are TRBV30 and TRBJ1-5; possibly TRBD1 for D (5 bases). Germline CDR1 is GTSNPN and CDR2 is SVGIG (reference sequence). This CDR3 contains 14 residues. The CDR3 region has the DNA TGTGCCTTTCTAACTACCTCAGGGAATCAGCCCCAGGATTTT. Protein product: CAFLTTSGNQPQDF. Together with reference TRBV30 and TRBJ1-5, the CDR3 gives the full variable domain: SQTIHQWPATLVQPVGSPLSLECTVEGTSNPNLYWYRQAAGRGLQLLFYSVGIGQISSEVPQNLSASRPQDRQFILSSKKLLLSDSGFYLCAFLTTSGNQPQDFGDGTRLSIL.

This clone has at least ten counts. This rearrangement joins TRBV11-2 to TRBJ1-1; tentative D call: TRBD1 (5 bases). Trimming took 4 bases from V and 8 from J, leaving 8 bases between them. The CDR3 covers 11 residues. Germline lookup yields CDR1 SGHAT and CDR2 FQNNGV. The CDR3 loop is CASSWQGEAFF. In DNA, the CDR3 is TGTGCCAGCAGCTGGCAGGGAGAAGCTTTCTTT.

By share, this clone ranks as medium-sized. The rearrangement uses TRBV20-1 and TRBJ1-2; D uncertain. The CDR3 spans 15 residues. V was trimmed by 0 bases and J by 2 bases, leaving 13 bases between them. The V gene's germline CDR1 is DFQATT and CDR2 SNEGSKA (reference sequence). CDR3 coding DNA: TGCAGTGCTAGAGATTTCGGCAGTAACAACTATGGCTACACCTTC. Translated: CSARDFGSNNYGYTF.

There are many counts of this clone. This chain joins TRBV7-3 and TRBJ1-4; D remains unclear. Trimming removed 5 bases at V and 8 bases at J, with 18 bases between. The CDR3 is 15 residues long. The germline gives CDR1 SGHTA, CDR2 FQGTGA. CDR3 amino acids: CASSPGSGIGEKLFF. The CDR3 DNA follows: TGTGCCAGCAGCCCCGGTTCTGGGATCGGCGAAAAACTGTTTTTT.

This clone has a count of ten or more. The J gene is TRBJ1-1, the V gene TRBV10-3; D gene unclear. Germline lookup yields CDR1 ENHRY and CDR2 SYGVKD. The CDR3 is made up of 13 amino acids. The CDR3 sequence is CASKWAGNTEAFF. As DNA, the CDR3 is TGTGCATCAAAGTGGGCGGGGAACACTGAAGCTTTCTTT.

This clone has more than one count but fewer than ten. A read error may explain this, as a much larger clone is one base away. J is TRBJ1-1 and V is TRBV19, with a weak D call TRBD1 (6 bases). Germline loops: CDR1 LNHDA, CDR2 SQIVND (reference sequence). CDR3 length: 13 amino acids. The V end was cut by 2 bases, the J end by 8 bases, with 12 bases between. CDR3 sequence (DNA): TGTGCCAGTAGTATAAGGGGGGAGTCGGAAGCTTTCTTT. Protein: CASSIRGESEAFF.

This clone was picked up many times. The rearrangement joins TRBV5-6 to TRBJ2-7; 8 bases fit TRBD1. The CDR3 is 17 amino acids. V was clipped by 4 bases and J by 3 bases; unmatched bases: 15. CDR1 and CDR2 from the germline V gene are SGHDT and YYEEEE. CDR3 DNA sequence: TGTGCCAGCAGCCCTACTGTCCCCGGGACAGGACGCTACGAGCAGTACTTC. Translated, it gives CASSPTVPGTGRYEQYF.

There are many counts of this clone. This could be a read error, since a much larger clone is one nucleotide away. The rearrangement links TRBV20-1 to TRBJ2-3; TRBD1 is a possible D gene (6 bases). CDR1 and CDR2 from the germline V gene are DFQATT and SNEGSKA (reference sequence). The CDR3 is 16 residues long. V was cut by 1 base and J by 5 bases, with 19 bases left in between. The DNA of the CDR3 is TGCAGTGCTAGAGGGGACATTCGGGGACCTAGAGATACGCAGTATTTT. It is translated as CSARGDIRGPRDTQYF.

In this sample, this clone turned up a few times. The junction does not match germline at one end; this may be a read error. The rearrangement links TRBV11-3 to TRBJ1-2; TRBD1 agrees at 8 bases. The CDR3 totals 14 residues. Per germline, CDR1 SGHNT and CDR2 YENEEA. DNA of the CDR3: TGTTCCAGCAGCTTGGGTTCAGGGGGCGGCGGCTACACCTTC. Encoded protein: CSSSLGSGGGGYTF.

This clone was recorded many times. V gene TRBV28 combines with J gene TRBJ1-6; D gene ambiguous. Germline loops: CDR1 MDHEN, CDR2 SYDVKM. The CDR3 consists of 16 residues. V was shortened by 3 bases and J by 5 bases, with 14 bases between the two germline ends. CDR3 protein: CASSLVTSVDNSPLHF. The DNA for the CDR3 is TGTGCCAGCAGTTTGGTGACCTCGGTGGATAATTCACCCCTCCACTTT.

This clone was seen ten or more times. The chain employs TRBV25-1 and TRBJ1-1, with D unresolved. V was shortened by 3 bases and J by 1 base, with 15 bases between the two germline ends. This CDR3 is 16 amino acids long. Germline loops: CDR1 MGHDK, CDR2 SYGVNS. CDR3 region: CASSEFGYGPNTEAFF. Here the CDR3 DNA reads TGTGCCAGCAGTGAGTTTGGGTACGGACCGAACACTGAAGCTTTCTTT.

This clone occurred many times. The chain has TRBV14 and TRBJ2-1, with 7 positions matching TRBD1. J lost 6 bases, V lost 6 bases, and 5 bases had no gene match. This CDR3 spans 13 amino acids. Germline V gene sequence: CDR1 SGHDN, CDR2 FVKESK. The CDR3 DNA reads TGTGCCAGCAGTTACAACAGGGGCAATGAGCAGTTCTTC. Translated: CASSYNRGNEQFF.

This clone was observed at least ten times. The rearrangement joins TRBV20-1 to TRBJ1-1, with a possible D match to TRBD1 (5 bases). The CDR3 is 13 residues long. Germline assignment: CDR1 DFQATT and CDR2 SNEGSKA (reference sequence). Trimming shortened V by 6 bases and J by 0 bases, and 11 bases separated the two germline ends. CDR3 DNA: TGCAGTGCGGGGCGTGAAATGAACACTGAAGCTTTCTTT. It is translated as CSAGREMNTEAFF.

CDR3 DNA: TGTGCCAGCAACCCGACAGACTTCACAGATACGCAGTATTTT. Translating it yields CASNPTDFTDTQYF. The J gene is TRBJ2-3, the V gene TRBV9; D might be TRBD1 (5 bases). Germline V gives CDR1 SGDLS, CDR2 YYNGEE. Between the trimmed V and J ends, which lost 6 bases and 2 bases, there was a span of 13 bases. The CDR3 is 14 residues long.

This clone has at least ten counts. The rearrangement joins TRBV19 to TRBJ1-1; D gene unclear. The V gene lost 7 bases and the J gene lost 5 bases, with 8 bases spanning the gap. CDR1 LNHDA and CDR2 SQIVND come from the germline V gene (reference sequence). CDR3 length: 11 residues. CDR3 nucleotides: TGTGCCAGTATACGAGGGACTGAAGCTTTCTTT. As protein: CASIRGTEAFF.

This clone was recorded at least ten times. The gene calls are TRBV7-3 and TRBJ2-3; 12 bases agree with TRBD1. Looked up from germline, CDR1 is SGHTA and CDR2 is FQGTGA. The V gene end was trimmed by 2 bases and the J gene end by 4 bases; junction bases not matched to a gene: 4. CDR3 length equals 16 residues. The CDR3 reads CASSLGTGGEADTQYF. The CDR3 region has the DNA TGTGCCAGCAGCTTAGGGACAGGGGGCGAGGCAGATACGCAGTATTTT.

The V gene is TRBV20-1, the J gene TRBJ1-2; the match to TRBD1 covers 8 bases. This CDR3 has 13 amino acids. Germline CDR1 and CDR2: DFQATT and SNEGSKA (reference sequence). J gave up 0 bases and V 6 bases, and 3 bases lay outside the gene matches. In DNA form, the CDR3 reads TGCAGTGCAACAGGGGGGGCTAACTATGGCTACACCTTC. This gives the protein CSATGGANYGYTF.